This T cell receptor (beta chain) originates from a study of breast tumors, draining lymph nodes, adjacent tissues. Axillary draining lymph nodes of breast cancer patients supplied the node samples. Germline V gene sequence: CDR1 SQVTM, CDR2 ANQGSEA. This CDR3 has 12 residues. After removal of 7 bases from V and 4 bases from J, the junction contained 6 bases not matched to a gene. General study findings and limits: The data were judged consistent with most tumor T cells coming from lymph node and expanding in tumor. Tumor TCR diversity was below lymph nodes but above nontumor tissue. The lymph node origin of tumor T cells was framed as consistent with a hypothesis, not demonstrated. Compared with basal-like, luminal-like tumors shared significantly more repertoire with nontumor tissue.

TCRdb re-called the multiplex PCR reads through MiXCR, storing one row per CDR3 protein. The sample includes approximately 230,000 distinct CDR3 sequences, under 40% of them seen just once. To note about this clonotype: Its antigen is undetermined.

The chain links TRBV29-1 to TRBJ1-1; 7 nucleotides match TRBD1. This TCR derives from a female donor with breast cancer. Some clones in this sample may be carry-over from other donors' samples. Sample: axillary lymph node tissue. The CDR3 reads CSADRVGTEAFF. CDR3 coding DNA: TGCAGCGCCGACAGGGTCGGCACTGAAGCTTTCTTT.